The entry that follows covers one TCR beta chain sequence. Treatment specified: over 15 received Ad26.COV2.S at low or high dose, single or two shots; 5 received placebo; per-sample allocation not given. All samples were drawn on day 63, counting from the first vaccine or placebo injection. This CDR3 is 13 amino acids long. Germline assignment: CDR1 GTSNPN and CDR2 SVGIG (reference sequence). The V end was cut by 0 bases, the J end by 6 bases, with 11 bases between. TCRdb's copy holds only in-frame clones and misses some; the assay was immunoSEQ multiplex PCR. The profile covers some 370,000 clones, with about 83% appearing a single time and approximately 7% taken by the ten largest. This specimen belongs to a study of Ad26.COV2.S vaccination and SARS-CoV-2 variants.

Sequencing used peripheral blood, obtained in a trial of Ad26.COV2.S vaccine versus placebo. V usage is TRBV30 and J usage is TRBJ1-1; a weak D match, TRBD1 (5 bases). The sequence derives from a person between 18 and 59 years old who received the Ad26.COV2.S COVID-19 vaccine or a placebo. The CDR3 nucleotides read TGTGCCTGGAGTGTGGGGGGACCCCCTGAAGCTTTCTTT. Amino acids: CAWSVGGPPEAFF. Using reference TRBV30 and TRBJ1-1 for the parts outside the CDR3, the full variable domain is SQTIHQWPATLVQPVGSPLSLECTVEGTSNPNLYWYRQAAGRGLQLLFYSVGIGQISSEVPQNLSASRPQDRQFILSSKKLLLSDSGFYLCAWSVGGPPEAFFGQGTRLTVV.